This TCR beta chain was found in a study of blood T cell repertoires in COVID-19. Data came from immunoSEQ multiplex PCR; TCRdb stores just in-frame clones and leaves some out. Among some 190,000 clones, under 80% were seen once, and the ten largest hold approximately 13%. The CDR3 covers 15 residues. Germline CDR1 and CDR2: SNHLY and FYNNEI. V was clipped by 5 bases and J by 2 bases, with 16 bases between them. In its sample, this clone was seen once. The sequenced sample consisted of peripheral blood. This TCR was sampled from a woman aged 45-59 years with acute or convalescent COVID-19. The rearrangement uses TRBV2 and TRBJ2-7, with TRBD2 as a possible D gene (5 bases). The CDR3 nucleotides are TGTGCCAGCAGTAAAACCCGAGGAGGTCCCTACGAGCAGTACTTC. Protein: CASSKTRGGPYEQYF.